This T cell receptor (beta chain) was recorded in a study of cytotoxic CD8 clonotypes in ibrutinib-treated CLL. Notes on this clone: Its antigen is still unknown.

Using immunoSEQ multiplex PCR, the repertoire was profiled, and TCRdb retains in-frame clones only, with some absent. The sample records some 150,000 clones, approximately 80% being singletons. The CDR3 sequence is 20 residues long. Study-wide points: The public clonotypes identified were infrequent and showed contraction or stability on treatment.

Material: PBMCs, obtained after 12 months of ibrutinib treatment. V and J are TRBV21-1 and TRBJ2-7; the table's D call, TRBD2, was not checked against the DNA. TRBV21-1 is noted as a pseudogene. This TCR derives from a human donor with chronic lymphocytic leukemia. The CDR3 DNA is TGTGCCAGCAGCAAAGCGGGATGCCTAGCGGGAGAGGAGGGAATGTACGAGCAGTACTTC. Translation gives CASSKAGCLAGEEGMYEQYF.